This entry lists 23 T cell receptor beta chains sequenced from one sample in a study of CD8 T cells in Susac syndrome. With random hexamers, reverse transcription was performed on roughly 0.5 to 1 ug of RNA. One entry per CDR3 protein, called by TCRdb with MiXCR from the immunoSEQ multiplex PCR reads. The sample yields about 190,000 distinct CDR3 sequences, 90% to 95% seen once. The sample consisted of CD4+ T cells from PBMCs. The receptors derive from a human donor in good health.

V and J are TRBV14 and TRBJ1-1; TRBD1 is a possible D gene (6 bases). This CDR3 region has 14 residues. Germline values: CDR1 SGHDN, CDR2 FVKESK. Trimming pared 0 bases from V and 9 bases from J, leaving 14 bases between. CDR3 region: CASSQDVGANQAFF. CDR3 nucleotides: TGTGCCAGCAGCCAAGACGTGGGGGCGAATCAAGCTTTCTTT.

This chain uses TRBV6-6 with TRBJ2-3; TRBD1 matches 7 bases. The length of the CDR3 is 15 residues. CDR1 MNHNY and CDR2 SVGAGI come from the germline V gene (reference sequence). The V gene end was trimmed by 4 bases and the J gene end by 2 bases; junction bases not matched to a gene: 6. This CDR3 reads CASSSTTGNTDTQYF. The CDR3 DNA is TGTGCCAGCAGTTCGACGACAGGGAACACAGATACGCAGTATTTT.

The chain is built from TRBV29-1 and TRBJ2-7, with D maybe TRBD2 (6 bases). The CDR3 spans 13 residues. The ends were cut back, 6 bases at V and 2 bases at J, with 14 bases in the middle. Germline CDR1 and CDR2: SQVTM and ANQGSEA. The CDR3 is CSVGGTFAYEQYF. Written as DNA, the CDR3 is TGCAGCGTCGGAGGGACTTTTGCCTACGAGCAGTACTTC.

This chain connects TRBV30 to TRBJ2-4, with D possibly TRBD2 on 6 matching bases. Germline CDR1 GTSNPN, CDR2 SVGIG (reference sequence). CDR3 length: 13 residues. V lost 5 bases, J lost 0 bases, and 8 bases lay in between. The chain's CDR3 is CAWGGLAKNIQYF. In nucleotides, the CDR3 is TGTGCCTGGGGAGGGTTAGCCAAAAACATTCAGTACTTC.

This chain joins TRBV27 and TRBJ2-4; TRBD1 is a possible D gene (6 bases). The V gene's germline CDR1 is MNHEY and CDR2 SMNVEV (reference sequence). CDR3 length: 16 amino acids. The ends were cut back, 8 bases at V and 5 bases at J, with 22 bases in the middle. This CDR3 reads CASLKLGAARENIQYF. As DNA, the CDR3 is TGTGCCAGCCTAAAGTTGGGGGCTGCCCGGGAAAACATTCAGTACTTC.

The V gene is TRBV6-5, the J gene TRBJ2-5, with D possibly TRBD2 on 5 matching bases. Trimming took 6 bases from V and 1 from J, leaving 12 bases between them. The CDR3 loop spans 14 amino acids. CDR1 and CDR2 (germline): MNHEY, SVGAGI. In nucleotides, the CDR3 is TGTGCCAGCAGGGAGGACTGGTCCCAAGAGACCCAGTACTTC. It specifies CASREDWSQETQYF.

This clonotype was observed a few times. The chain joins TRBV29-1 to TRBJ1-1; D is undetermined. CDR3 length: 13 amino acids. Between the trimmed V and J ends, which lost 0 bases and 1 base, there was a span of 6 bases. The V gene's germline CDR1 is SQVTM and CDR2 ANQGSEA. The CDR3 sequence is CSVEDRRNTEAFF. DNA of the CDR3: TGCAGCGTTGAAGACAGGAGGAACACTGAAGCTTTCTTT.

This chain links TRBV20-1 with TRBJ1-2; 7 nucleotides align to TRBD1. Germline-derived CDR1 and CDR2 are DFQATT and SNEGSKA (reference sequence). This CDR3 is 12 amino acids long. J lost 6 bases, V lost 6 bases, and 7 bases had no gene match. The CDR3 is CSAVEGGNGYTF. CDR3 nucleotides: TGCAGTGCCGTCGAAGGGGGCAATGGCTACACCTTC.

The rearrangement joins TRBV4-3 to TRBJ2-1; D gene unclear. CDR1 is LGHNA, CDR2 YSLEER, per germline. The CDR3 is 15 residues long. Between the trimmed V and J ends, which lost 1 base and 6 bases, there was a span of 13 bases. CDR3 coding DNA: TGCGCCAGCAGCCAAGGCGATGTGGGTTCCAATGAGCAGTTCTTC. Translating it yields CASSQGDVGSNEQFF.

This chain connects TRBV19 to TRBJ1-1, with 8 nucleotides matching TRBD1. Germline assignment: CDR1 LNHDA and CDR2 SQIVND (reference sequence). The trim removed 3 bases at V and 6 bases at J, leaving 3 bases unmatched. The CDR3 loop spans 13 amino acids. The CDR3, as DNA: TGTGCCAGTAGTATGGACAGGGTGGCTGAAGCTTTCTTT. Protein sequence: CASSMDRVAEAFF. Using reference TRBV19 and TRBJ1-1 for the parts outside the CDR3, the full variable domain is DGGITQSPKYLFRKEGQNVTLSCEQNLNHDAMYWYRQDPGQGLRLIYYSQIVNDFQKGDIAEGYSVSREKKESFPLTVTSAQKNPTAFYLCASSMDRVAEAFFGQGTRLTVV.

The chain recombines TRBV7-9 with TRBJ1-4; perhaps TRBD1 as D (5 bases). CDR3 length: 12 residues. Germline lookup yields CDR1 SEHNR and CDR2 FQNEAQ (reference sequence). The V end lost 3 bases, the J end lost 14 bases, and 13 bases lay between the germline ends. CDR3 coding DNA: TGTGCCAGCAGCTTCGGGGACGGGACCCTGTTTTTT. This translates into CASSFGDGTLFF.

V is TRBV12-3 or TRBV12-4 and J is TRBJ1-5, with 8 bases fitting TRBD1. Trimming at V came to 6 bases and at J to 6 bases, leaving 13 bases not matched to a gene. CDR3 length: 16 residues. CDR3 sequence reads: CASRPGTGPSGQPQHF. The CDR3 bases are TGTGCCAGCAGGCCCGGGACAGGCCCGTCGGGTCAGCCCCAGCATTTT.

A single count supports this clonotype. V gene TRBV29-1 combines with J gene TRBJ1-2; TRBD1 might be the D (5 bases). V lost 4 bases, J lost 8 bases, and 11 bases lay in between. CDR3 size: 11 residues. Germline V gives CDR1 SQVTM, CDR2 ANQGSEA. The CDR3 is CSVGGGKGYTF. Written as DNA, the CDR3 is TGCAGCGTTGGCGGGGGGAAGGGCTACACCTTC. Full variable domain (outside the CDR3, taken from reference TRBV29-1 and TRBJ1-2): SAVISQKPSRDICQRGTSLTIQCQVDSQVTMMFWYRQQPGQSLTLIATANQGSEATYESGFVIDKFPISRPNLTFSTLTVSNMSPEDSSIYLCSVGGGKGYTFGSGTRLTVV.

The genes are TRBV29-1 and TRBJ1-1; no definite D call. This CDR3 spans 12 amino acids. V was clipped by 5 bases and J by 2 bases, with 9 bases between them. Per the germline V gene, CDR1 is SQVTM and CDR2 is ANQGSEA. DNA of the CDR3: TGCAGCGTTCGATTTCTTAACACTGAAGCTTTCTTT. Residues: CSVRFLNTEAFF.

The chain carries TRBV30 and TRBJ1-2; 7 nucleotides agree with TRBD1. The CDR3 has 13 residues. With V trimmed by 2 bases and J by 3 bases, 3 bases remained unmatched. Germline-derived CDR1 and CDR2 are GTSNPN and SVGIG (reference sequence). The CDR3 loop is CAWSPDRDYGYTF. CDR3 coding DNA: TGTGCCTGGAGTCCCGACAGGGACTATGGCTACACCTTC.

This chain uses TRBV11-2 with TRBJ2-7; D is perhaps TRBD1 (5 bases). The CDR3 is 15 amino acids. V lost 1 base and J lost 7, with 17 bases in between. CDR1 and CDR2 (germline): SGHAT, FQNNGV. CDR3 bases: TGTGCCAGCAGCTTAGTCTCTCCAGGGTCGCAGGAGCAGTACTTC. This translates into CASSLVSPGSQEQYF.

This clonotype has only one observation. The V and J genes are TRBV6-5 and TRBJ2-7, with D perhaps given as TRBD1 or TRBD2 (5 bases each). V gave up 7 bases and J gave up 4 bases, with 20 bases separating them. CDR3 length: 15 residues. The germline V gene has CDR1 MNHEY and CDR2 SVGAGI. CDR3 protein: CASTKQRGAGYEQYF. The DNA for the CDR3 is TGTGCCAGCACCAAACAACGAGGGGCCGGGTACGAGCAGTACTTC.

This rearrangement joins TRBV29-1 to TRBJ1-2; 7 positions match TRBD1. The germline CDR1 and CDR2 sequences are SQVTM and ANQGSEA. The CDR3 totals 13 residues. J was trimmed by 0 bases and V by 6 bases; bases with no gene match: 4. In nucleotides, the CDR3 is TGCAGCGTGCGGGACAGAGCTAACTATGGCTACACCTTC. Residues: CSVRDRANYGYTF. Complete variable domain (other parts from reference TRBV29-1 and TRBJ1-2): SAVISQKPSRDICQRGTSLTIQCQVDSQVTMMFWYRQQPGQSLTLIATANQGSEATYESGFVIDKFPISRPNLTFSTLTVSNMSPEDSSIYLCSVRDRANYGYTFGSGTRLTVV.

This chain uses TRBV27 with TRBJ1-5; D unclear. The germline V gene encodes CDR1 MNHEY and CDR2 SMNVEV (reference sequence). Trimming took off 7 bases at V and 9 bases at J, with 22 bases between the two ends. The CDR3 consists of 15 residues. This chain's CDR3 is CASTPRRTEGLPQHF. The CDR3 DNA is TGTGCCAGCACACCAAGGCGTACGGAAGGGTTGCCCCAGCATTTT.

The genes are TRBV6-2 or TRBV6-3 and TRBJ2-1; 7 bases line up with TRBD2. Germline V gene sequence: CDR1 MNHEY, CDR2 SVGEGT. The CDR3 loop spans 13 amino acids. The V segment lost 6 bases and the J segment 9 bases; nucleotides outside the gene matches: 8. This CDR3 reads CASSQSGVGEQFF. CDR3 coding DNA: TGTGCCAGCAGCCAAAGCGGGGTGGGTGAGCAGTTCTTC.

This chain uses TRBV3-1 with TRBJ2-1; D gene ambiguous. In germline, CDR1 is LGHDT, CDR2 YNNKEL (reference sequence). Deletions cut 0 bases from V and 8 bases from J, with 11 bases between. The CDR3 extends over 14 amino acids. The CDR3 DNA follows: TGTGCCAGCAGCCAAGATTTCCGGGTGGATGAGCAGTTCTTC. Its translation is CASSQDFRVDEQFF.

The chain couples TRBV7-9 to TRBJ2-3; 13 nucleotides line up with TRBD2. The CDR3 has 16 amino acids. The trim removed 4 bases at V and 4 bases at J, leaving 5 bases unmatched. In germline, CDR1 is SEHNR, CDR2 FQNEAQ (reference sequence). The CDR3 protein is CASSSRLAGGSDTQYF. The CDR3 DNA reads TGTGCCAGCAGCTCCCGACTAGCGGGAGGCTCAGATACGCAGTATTTT.

The chain is built from TRBV28 and TRBJ2-5, with a possible D match to TRBD1 (5 bases). Germline CDR1 reads MDHEN; CDR2 reads SYDVKM. This CDR3 is 17 amino acids long. The ends were cut back, 5 bases at V and 5 bases at J, with 24 bases in the middle. The CDR3 region is CASSPRTLPRNRETQYF. CDR3 nucleotide sequence: TGTGCCAGCAGTCCCCGGACATTACCGAGGAACAGGGAGACCCAGTACTTC.